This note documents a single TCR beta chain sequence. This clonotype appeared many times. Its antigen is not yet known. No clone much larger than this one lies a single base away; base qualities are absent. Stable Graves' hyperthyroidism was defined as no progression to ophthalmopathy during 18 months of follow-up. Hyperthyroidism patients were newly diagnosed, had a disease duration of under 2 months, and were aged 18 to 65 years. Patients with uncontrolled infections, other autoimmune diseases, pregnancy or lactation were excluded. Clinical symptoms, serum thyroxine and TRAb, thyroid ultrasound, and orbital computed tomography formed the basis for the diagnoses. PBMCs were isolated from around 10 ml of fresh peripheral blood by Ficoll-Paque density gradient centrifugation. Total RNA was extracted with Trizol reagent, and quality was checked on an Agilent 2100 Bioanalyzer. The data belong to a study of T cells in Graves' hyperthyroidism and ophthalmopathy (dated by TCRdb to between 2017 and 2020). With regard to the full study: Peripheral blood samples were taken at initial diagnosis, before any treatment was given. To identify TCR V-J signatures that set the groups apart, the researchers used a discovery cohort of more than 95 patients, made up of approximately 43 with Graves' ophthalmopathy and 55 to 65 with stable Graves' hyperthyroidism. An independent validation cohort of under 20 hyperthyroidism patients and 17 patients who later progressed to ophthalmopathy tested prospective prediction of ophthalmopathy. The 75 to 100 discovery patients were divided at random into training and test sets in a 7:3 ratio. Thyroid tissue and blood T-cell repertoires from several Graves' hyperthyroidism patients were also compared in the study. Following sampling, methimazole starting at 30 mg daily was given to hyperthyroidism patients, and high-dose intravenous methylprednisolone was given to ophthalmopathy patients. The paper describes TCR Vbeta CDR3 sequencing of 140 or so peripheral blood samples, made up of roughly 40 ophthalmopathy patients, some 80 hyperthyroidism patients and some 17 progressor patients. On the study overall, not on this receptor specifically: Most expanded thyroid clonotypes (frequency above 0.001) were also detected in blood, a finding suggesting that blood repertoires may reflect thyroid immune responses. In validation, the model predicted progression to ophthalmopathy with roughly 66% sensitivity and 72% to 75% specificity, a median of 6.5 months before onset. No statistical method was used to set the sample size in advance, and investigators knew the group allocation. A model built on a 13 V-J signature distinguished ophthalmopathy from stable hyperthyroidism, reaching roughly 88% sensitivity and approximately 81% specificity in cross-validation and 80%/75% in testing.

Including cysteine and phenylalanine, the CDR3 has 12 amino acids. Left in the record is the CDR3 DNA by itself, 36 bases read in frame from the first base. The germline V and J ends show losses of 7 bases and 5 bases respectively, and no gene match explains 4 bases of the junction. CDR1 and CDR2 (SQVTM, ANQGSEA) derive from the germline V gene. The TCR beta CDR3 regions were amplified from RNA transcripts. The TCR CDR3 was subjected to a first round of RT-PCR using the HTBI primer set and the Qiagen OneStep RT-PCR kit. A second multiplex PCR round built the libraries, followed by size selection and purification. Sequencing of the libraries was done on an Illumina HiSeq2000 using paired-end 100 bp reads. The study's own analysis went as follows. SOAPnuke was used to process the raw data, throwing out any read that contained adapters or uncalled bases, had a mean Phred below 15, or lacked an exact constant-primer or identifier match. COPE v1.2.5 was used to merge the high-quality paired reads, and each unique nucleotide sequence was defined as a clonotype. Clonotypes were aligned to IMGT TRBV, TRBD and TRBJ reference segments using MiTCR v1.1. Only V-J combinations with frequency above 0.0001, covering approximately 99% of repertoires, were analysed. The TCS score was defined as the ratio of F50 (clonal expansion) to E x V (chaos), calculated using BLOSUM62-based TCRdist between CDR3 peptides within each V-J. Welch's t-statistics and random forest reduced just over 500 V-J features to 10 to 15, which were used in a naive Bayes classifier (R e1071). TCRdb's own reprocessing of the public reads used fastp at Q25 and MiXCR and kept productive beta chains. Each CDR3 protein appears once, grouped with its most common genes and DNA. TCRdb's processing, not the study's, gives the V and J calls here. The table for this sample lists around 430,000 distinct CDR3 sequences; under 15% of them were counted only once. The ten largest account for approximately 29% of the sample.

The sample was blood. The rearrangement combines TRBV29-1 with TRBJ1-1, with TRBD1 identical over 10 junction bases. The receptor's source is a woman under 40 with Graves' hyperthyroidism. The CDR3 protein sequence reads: CSGQGAYTEAFF. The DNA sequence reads TGCAGCGGACAGGGGGCTTATACTGAAGCTTTCTTT. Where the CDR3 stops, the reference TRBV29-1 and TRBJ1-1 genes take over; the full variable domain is SAVISQKPSRDICQRGTSLTIQCQVDSQVTMMFWYRQQPGQSLTLIATANQGSEATYESGFVIDKFPISRPNLTFSTLTVSNMSPEDSSIYLCSGQGAYTEAFFGQGTRLTVV.